This TCR beta chain was documented in a study of shared clonotypes between healthy human individuals. Study conclusions and caveats: Rarefaction showed sorted-subset sequencing was incomplete despite large depth. Researchers found naive subsets generally carried larger estimated richness than memory subsets.

Free of recent acute infections or vaccinations, the donors were healthy HIV-negative adults. Over several immunoSEQ plates, each subset's genomic DNA was distributed in even portions. Produced via immunoSEQ multiplex PCR; TCRdb's table is partial and in-frame only. The repertoire has roughly 700,000 clones, around two thirds of them found once; the top ten carry 1.5% to 2%. The germline CDR1 and CDR2 sequences are MGHDK and SYGVNS. The CDR3 sequence is 17 residues long. V gave up 2 bases and J gave up 1 base; unmatched junction bases: 7. Notes on this clone: As yet, its antigen is unknown.

Sequenced: memory CD4+ T cells sorted from blood. Subset in this sample: CD45RA-negative fraction. This TCR came from a woman in her 30s in good health. The chain has TRBV25-1 and TRBJ2-3; 9 positions agree with TRBD1. CDR3 region: CASSEIWDRARTDTQYF. In nucleotides, the CDR3 is TGTGCCAGCAGTGAAATTTGGGACAGGGCTCGCACAGATACGCAGTATTTT.